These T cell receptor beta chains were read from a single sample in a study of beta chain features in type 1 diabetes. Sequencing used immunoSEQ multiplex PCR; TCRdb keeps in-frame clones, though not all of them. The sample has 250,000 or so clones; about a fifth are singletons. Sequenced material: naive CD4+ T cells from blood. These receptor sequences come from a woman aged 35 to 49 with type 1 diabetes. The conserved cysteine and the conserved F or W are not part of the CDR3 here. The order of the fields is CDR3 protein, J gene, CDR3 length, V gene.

CDR3 protein: ASSQGSGQGSALH
J gene: TRBJ1-6
CDR3 length: 13
V gene: TRBV4-1

CDR3 protein: ASVRGTGNTEAF
J gene: TRBJ1-1
CDR3 length: 12
V gene: TRBV12-5

CDR3 protein: ASSTLAGDNEQF
J gene: TRBJ2-1
CDR3 length: 12
V gene: TRBV4-3

CDR3 protein: ASSAAAGSGNTIY
J gene: TRBJ1-3
CDR3 length: 13
V gene: TRBV9

CDR3 protein: ASSLGQGEETQY
J gene: TRBJ2-5
CDR3 length: 12
V gene: TRBV7-8

CDR3 protein: ASSQEGGYYNEQF
J gene: TRBJ2-1
CDR3 length: 13
V gene: TRBV4-3

CDR3 protein: ASSTTGQRLNEQY
J gene: TRBJ2-7
CDR3 length: 13
V gene: TRBV7-3

CDR3 protein: ASSLGSSGTFFNEQF
J gene: TRBJ2-1
CDR3 length: 15
V gene: TRBV7-9

CDR3 protein: ASSVGQFYSNYGYT
J gene: TRBJ1-2
CDR3 length: 14
V gene: TRBV9

CDR3 protein: ASRTGTSPYEQY
J gene: TRBJ2-7
CDR3 length: 12
V gene: TRBV28

CDR3 protein: ASRPQGAGTEAF
J gene: TRBJ1-1
CDR3 length: 12
V gene: TRBV7-3

CDR3 protein: AISEGTGRGANVLT
J gene: TRBJ2-6
CDR3 length: 14
V gene: TRBV10-3

CDR3 protein: ASSNPQSHRTGTQY
J gene: TRBJ2-5
CDR3 length: 14
V gene: TRBV7-9

CDR3 protein: SVEAGGHYGYT
J gene: TRBJ1-2
CDR3 length: 11
V gene: TRBV29-1